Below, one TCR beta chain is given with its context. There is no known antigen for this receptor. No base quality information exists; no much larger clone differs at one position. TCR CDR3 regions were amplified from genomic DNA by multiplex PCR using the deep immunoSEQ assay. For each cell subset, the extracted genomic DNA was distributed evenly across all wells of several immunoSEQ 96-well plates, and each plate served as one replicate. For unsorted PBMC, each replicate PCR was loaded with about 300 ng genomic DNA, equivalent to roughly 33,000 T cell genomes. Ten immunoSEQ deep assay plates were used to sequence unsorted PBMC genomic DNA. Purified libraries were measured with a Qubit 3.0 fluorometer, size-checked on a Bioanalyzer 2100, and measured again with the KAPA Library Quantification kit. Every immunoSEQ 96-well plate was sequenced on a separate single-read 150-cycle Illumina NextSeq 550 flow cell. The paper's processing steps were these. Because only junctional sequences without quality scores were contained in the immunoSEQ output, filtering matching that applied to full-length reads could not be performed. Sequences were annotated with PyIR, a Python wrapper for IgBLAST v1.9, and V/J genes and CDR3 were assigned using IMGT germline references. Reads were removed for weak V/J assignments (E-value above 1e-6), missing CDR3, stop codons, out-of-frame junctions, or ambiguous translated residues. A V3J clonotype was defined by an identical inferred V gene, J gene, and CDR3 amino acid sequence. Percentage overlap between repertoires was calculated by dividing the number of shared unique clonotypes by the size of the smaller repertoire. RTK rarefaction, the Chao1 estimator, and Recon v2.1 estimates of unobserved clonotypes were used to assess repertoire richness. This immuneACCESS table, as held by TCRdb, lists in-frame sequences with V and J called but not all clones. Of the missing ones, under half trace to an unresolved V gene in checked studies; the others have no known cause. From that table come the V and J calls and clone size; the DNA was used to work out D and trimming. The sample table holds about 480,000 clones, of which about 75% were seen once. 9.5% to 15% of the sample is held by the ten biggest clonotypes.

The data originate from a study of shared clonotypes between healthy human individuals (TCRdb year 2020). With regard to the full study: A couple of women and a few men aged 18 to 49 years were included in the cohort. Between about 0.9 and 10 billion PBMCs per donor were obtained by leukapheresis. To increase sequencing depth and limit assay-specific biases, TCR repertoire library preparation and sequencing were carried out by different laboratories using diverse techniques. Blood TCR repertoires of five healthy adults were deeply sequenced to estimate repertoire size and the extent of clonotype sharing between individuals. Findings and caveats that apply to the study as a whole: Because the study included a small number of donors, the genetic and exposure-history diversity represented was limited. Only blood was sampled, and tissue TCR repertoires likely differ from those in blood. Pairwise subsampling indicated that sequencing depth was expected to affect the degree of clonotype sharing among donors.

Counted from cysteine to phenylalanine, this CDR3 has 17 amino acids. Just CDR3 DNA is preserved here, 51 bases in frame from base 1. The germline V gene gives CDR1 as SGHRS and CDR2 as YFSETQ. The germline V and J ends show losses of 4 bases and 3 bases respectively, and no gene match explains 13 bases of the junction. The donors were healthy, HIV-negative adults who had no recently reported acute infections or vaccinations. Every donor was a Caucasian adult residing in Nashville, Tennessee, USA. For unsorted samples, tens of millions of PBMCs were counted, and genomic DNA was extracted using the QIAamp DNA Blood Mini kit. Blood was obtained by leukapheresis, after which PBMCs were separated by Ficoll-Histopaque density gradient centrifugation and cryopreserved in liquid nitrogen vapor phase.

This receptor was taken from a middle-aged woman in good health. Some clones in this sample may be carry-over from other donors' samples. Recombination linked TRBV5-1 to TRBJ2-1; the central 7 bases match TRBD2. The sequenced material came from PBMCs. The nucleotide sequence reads TGCGCCAGCAGCCCCCGCGGGGGAGGGCCGGTCTACAATGAGCAGTTCTTC. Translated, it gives CASSPRGGGPVYNEQFF.